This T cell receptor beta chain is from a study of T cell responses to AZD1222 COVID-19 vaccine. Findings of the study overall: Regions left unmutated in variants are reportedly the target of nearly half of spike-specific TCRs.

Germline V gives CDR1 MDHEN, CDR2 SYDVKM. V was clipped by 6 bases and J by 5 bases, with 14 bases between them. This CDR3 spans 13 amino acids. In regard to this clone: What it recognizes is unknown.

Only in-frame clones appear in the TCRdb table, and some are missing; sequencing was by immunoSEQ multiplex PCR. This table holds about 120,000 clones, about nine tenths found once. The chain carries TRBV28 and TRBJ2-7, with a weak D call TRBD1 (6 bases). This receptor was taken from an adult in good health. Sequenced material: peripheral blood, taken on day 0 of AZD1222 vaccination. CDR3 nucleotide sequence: TGTGCCAGCAGGGCAACAGGGATACACGAGCAGTACTTC. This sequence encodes CASRATGIHEQYF.